This paragraph reports one TCR beta chain. MiXCR, run by TCRdb on the 5' RACE reads, gives a single entry per CDR3 protein. The table lists about 280,000 distinct CDR3 sequences, approximately 8.5% of them singletons, with 2.1% in the top ten. CDR3 length equals 14 residues. V dropped 9 bases and J dropped 1 base, with 12 bases sitting between them. Looked up from germline, CDR1 is KGHDR and CDR2 is SFDVKD. This entry is derived from a study of identical twins. The sample was also linked to a second study, of yellow fever vaccine responses in identical twins.

Sample: memory (CD45RO+) T cells sorted from blood. The chain joins TRBV24-1 to TRBJ2-1; D may be TRBD1 (5 bases). The source is a young woman in good health. The CDR3: CATAVQGSYNEQFF. The DNA of the CDR3 is TGTGCCACCGCGGTCCAGGGTTCCTACAATGAGCAGTTCTTC.